Listed below are T cell receptor beta chains from one sample, sequenced in a study of shared clonotypes between healthy human individuals. The method was immunoSEQ multiplex PCR; TCRdb's version includes in-frame clones alone and lacks a portion of them. The sample carries fewer than 850,000 clones, 96% recorded once. Sequencing used naive CD8+ T cells sorted from blood. These receptors were taken from a man aged 25 to 40 in good health. Both conserved end residues are part of each CDR3. Fields, in order: V gene, clone size, J gene, CDR3 protein. Part of the rows lack a size; the others show once, few, many or a class for expanded clones.

>TRBV4-2|.|TRBJ2-7
CASSHGRGGYGEQYF
>TRBV4-2|.|TRBJ2-7
CASSQGREQYF
>TRBV5-1|.|TRBJ2-3
CASSLGQGSDTQYF
>TRBV6-1|once|TRBJ1-1
CATSRNTEAFF
>TRBV30|few|TRBJ1-1
CAWSDKVGHTEAFF
>TRBV5-6|.|TRBJ2-7
CASSLGSGSSYEQYF
>TRBV5-1|.|TRBJ2-5
CASSFGQGDETQYF
>TRBV29-1|.|TRBJ2-7
CSVEDPGASYEQYF
>TRBV7-2|few|TRBJ1-1
CASSPRATEAFF
>TRBV7-6|.|TRBJ2-3
CASSLAERQTDTQYF
>TRBV27|.|TRBJ2-7
CASSLSITAYEQYF
>TRBV27|.|TRBJ2-7
CASSLSLGQVHEQYF
>TRBV6-5|.|TRBJ1-5
CASSYSRSGQPQHF
>TRBV7-9|.|TRBJ2-1
CASSPSGAYNEQFF
>TRBV7-9|once|TRBJ1-5
CASSLLDRDQPQHF
>TRBV6-4|.|TRBJ2-1
CASSASPWGEQFF
>TRBV4-3|.|TRBJ2-7
CASSWGSGARAEQYF
>TRBV10-3|.|TRBJ2-7
CAISESLQAPYEQYF
>TRBV27|.|TRBJ2-1
CASSGDGYEQFF
>TRBV6-5|.|TRBJ1-2
CASSYQGYSGYTF
>TRBV28|.|TRBJ1-4
CASSLLRERGEKLFF
>TRBV14|.|TRBJ2-7
CASSQPDISYEQYF
>TRBV5-4|.|TRBJ1-3
CASSQISPSGRNTIYF
>TRBV5-1|.|TRBJ2-1
CASRGEFDYNEQFF
>TRBV29-1|.|TRBJ2-7
CSVAPRSYEQYF
>TRBV2|.|TRBJ1-1
CASSFMNTEAFF
>TRBV27|.|TRBJ2-1
CGKRAQKTFGDEQFF
>TRBV7-2|.|TRBJ2-1
CASPPMRSKGDNEQFF
>TRBV6-1|once|TRBJ1-2
CASSEFTRPNYGYTF
>TRBV6-5|once|TRBJ2-7
CASSYSGRAGAYEQYF
>TRBV29-1|.|TRBJ1-1
CSVAERGSGTEAFF
>TRBV7-9|.|TRBJ2-7
CASSVEFQGYEQYF
>TRBV27|.|TRBJ2-7
CASSHRLAGNEQYF
>TRBV7-2|.|TRBJ2-3
CASRAPLADTQYF
>TRBV11-1|.|TRBJ2-1
CASSLVGLRDEQFF
>TRBV7-9|.|TRBJ1-4
CASSLGPGQGASNEKLFF
>TRBV29-1|.|TRBJ2-1
CSVESVNEQFF
>TRBV7-9|.|TRBJ2-7
CASSLSDVYEQYF
>TRBV20-1|.|TRBJ1-1
CSARKNTEAFF
>TRBV13|.|TRBJ2-7
CASSFWTGGVYEQYF
>TRBV27|.|TRBJ2-1
CASSLSGAGMNEQFF
>TRBV28|.|TRBJ2-1
CASSLGPRYNEQFF
>TRBV6-5|.|TRBJ2-7
CASSYRATGEQYF
>TRBV7-2|.|TRBJ2-5
CASSLGGEETQYF
>TRBV10-2|.|TRBJ2-5
CASKAAGGPGETQYF